This T cell receptor beta chain stems from a study of blood T cell repertoires in COVID-19. Across the whole study: T cells, B-cell-depleted T cells, or PBMCs provided the cDNA or gDNA that served as material.

Methods used by the authors: Reference gene primers were amplified, and this amplification served to estimate nucleated cell counts. Here immunoSEQ multiplex PCR was the method, and the copy in TCRdb shows in-frame clones only, minus some. The V and J calls and clone size were taken over from that table, and D and trimming were inferred from the DNA. The data hold around 230,000 clones, with roughly 88% observed a single time. There are 12 residues in the CDR3. V gave up 6 bases and J gave up 6 bases, with 11 bases separating them. This clonotype was sampled from a man in his forties with acute or convalescent COVID-19. Sequencing input: peripheral blood. V gene TRBV12-3 or TRBV12-4 combines with J gene TRBJ1-1; weak D call: TRBD1 (6 bases). The CDR3 DNA follows: TGTGCCAGCAGAAGGACAGAGCCTGAAGCTTTCTTT. This sequence encodes CASRRTEPEAFF.